One and the same sample provided the 9 T cell receptor beta chains below, sequenced in a study of T-cell reconstitution after alpha-beta-depleted transplantation in children. Library preparation (for TCRbeta) was performed with unique molecular identifiers. TCRdb used MiXCR to reprocess the PCR reads, holding one entry per CDR3 protein. Of over 200,000 distinct CDR3 sequences in the sample, around 10% are singletons; the top ten hold 5% to 7%. Sequencing was performed on PBMCs from the stem cell graft donor, taken from the stem cell graft. The source of these receptors is a human donor who donated a stem cell graft to a child with acute lymphoblastic leukemia.

This clonotype showed up just a few times. The chain links TRBV5-1 to TRBJ1-4, with D possibly being TRBD1 (5 bases). V shed 4 bases and J shed 7 bases, with 11 bases lying between them. CDR1 is SGHRS, CDR2 YFSETQ, per germline. The CDR3 totals 13 residues. The CDR3 loop reads CASSGAGSEKLFF. The CDR3 coding sequence is TGCGCCAGCAGCGGGGCGGGATCTGAAAAACTGTTTTTT. Full variable domain (missing parts from reference TRBV5-1 and TRBJ1-4): KAGVTQTPRYLIKTRGQQVTLSCSPISGHRSVSWYQQTPGQGLQFLFEYFSETQRNKGNFPGRFSGRQFSNSRSEMNVSTLELGDSALYLCASSGAGSEKLFFGSGTQLSVL.

V usage is TRBV2 and J usage is TRBJ2-5, with D perhaps matching TRBD1 or TRBD2 (6 bases each). With 7 bases removed from V and 5 bases from J, the gap between germline ends came to 14 bases. This CDR3 is built from 13 residues. The germline V gene has CDR1 SNHLY and CDR2 FYNNEI. DNA for the CDR3: TGTGCCAGCATAGGGGGACGGGAGGAGACCCAGTACTTC. Translated: CASIGGREETQYF.

The chain carries TRBV7-9 and TRBJ2-5; D is possibly TRBD1 (7 bases). The CDR3 has 15 amino acids. V was clipped by 4 bases and J by 1 base, with 13 bases between them. Germline assignment: CDR1 SEHNR and CDR2 FQNEAQ (reference sequence). As DNA, the CDR3 is TGTGCCAGCAGCTCACGACAGGGAGGCCAAGAGACCCAGTACTTC. Translated: CASSSRQGGQETQYF.

At least ten counts were recorded for this clonotype. This chain joins TRBV20-1 and TRBJ2-5; TRBD2 matches at 10 bases. J gave up 4 bases and V 6 bases, and 2 bases lay outside the gene matches. The CDR3 is made up of 12 amino acids. The germline V gene encodes CDR1 DFQATT and CDR2 SNEGSKA (reference sequence). CDR3 in amino acids: CSARTSGETQYF. The DNA of the CDR3 is TGCAGTGCACGGACTAGCGGAGAGACCCAGTACTTC.

The V call is TRBV2, the J call TRBJ2-2; possible D gene TRBD2, 6 bases. This CDR3 comprises 15 residues. Trimming removed 4 bases from V and 3 bases from J, with 12 bases in between. Germline V gene data show CDR1 as SNHLY and CDR2 as FYNNEI. In nucleotides, the CDR3 is TGTGCCAGCAGTGCTTCGGGACTCTACACCGGGGAGCTGTTTTTT. This codes for CASSASGLYTGELFF.

The rearrangement joins TRBV7-9 to TRBJ2-3; 8 bases are shared with TRBD2. Germline CDR1 and CDR2: SEHNR and FQNEAQ (reference sequence). CDR3 length equals 15 residues. Germline trimming cut 2 bases from V and 5 bases from J; bases unmatched to any gene: 6. CDR3 DNA sequence: TGTGCCAGCAGCTTATTCGGGGGGGCAATAGATACGCAGTATTTT. It yields the protein CASSLFGGAIDTQYF. Variable domain in full (rest from reference TRBV7-9 and TRBJ2-3): DTGVSQNPRHKITKRGQNVTFRCDPISEHNRLYWYRQTLGQGPEFLTYFQNEAQLEKSRLLSDRFSAERPKGSFSTLEIQRTEQGDSAMYLCASSLFGGAIDTQYFGPGTRLTVL.

The CDR3: CASMREGNSYEQYF. CDR3 sequence (DNA): TGCGCCAGCATGAGGGAGGGAAACTCCTACGAGCAGTACTTC. V and J are TRBV5-1 and TRBJ2-7, with 7 positions matching TRBD2. Germline V gene lookup returns CDR1 SGHRS and CDR2 YFSETQ. The CDR3 extends over 14 amino acids. V was clipped by 6 bases and J by 0 bases; unmatched bases: 6.

The table lists this clonotype with a few counts. The chain has TRBV12-3 or TRBV12-4 and TRBJ1-6, with 7 bases matching TRBD1. The CDR3 loop spans 13 amino acids. Unmatched junction bases numbered 5, after V lost 5 bases and J lost 10 bases. DNA for the CDR3: TGTGCCAGCAGTAAGACAGGGCAATCACCCCTCCACTTT. It translates to CASSKTGQSPLHF.

This clonotype was recorded at least ten times. V gene TRBV5-1 combines with J gene TRBJ1-1, with 8 bases that match TRBD1. This CDR3 region has 13 residues. Germline V CDR1 and CDR2: SGHRS, YFSETQ. J gave up 3 bases and V 5 bases, and 3 bases lay outside the gene matches. The CDR3 region is CASRGQADTEAFF. The CDR3 region has the DNA TGCGCCAGCAGGGGACAGGCCGACACTGAAGCTTTCTTT.